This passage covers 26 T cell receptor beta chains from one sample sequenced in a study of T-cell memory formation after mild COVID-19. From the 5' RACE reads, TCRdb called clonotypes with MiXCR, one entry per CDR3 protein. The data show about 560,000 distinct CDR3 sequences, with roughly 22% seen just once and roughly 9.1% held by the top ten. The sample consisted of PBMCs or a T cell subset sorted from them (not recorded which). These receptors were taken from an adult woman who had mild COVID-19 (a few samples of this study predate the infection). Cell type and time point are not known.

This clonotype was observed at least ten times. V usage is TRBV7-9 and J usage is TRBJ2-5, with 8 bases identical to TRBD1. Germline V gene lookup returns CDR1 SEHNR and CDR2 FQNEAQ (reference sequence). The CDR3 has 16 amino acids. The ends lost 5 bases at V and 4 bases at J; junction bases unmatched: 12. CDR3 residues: CASSQRQGNPRETQYF. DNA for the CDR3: TGTGCCAGCAGCCAGAGACAGGGGAATCCCCGAGAGACCCAGTACTTC. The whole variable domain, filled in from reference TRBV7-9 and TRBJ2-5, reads DTGVSQNPRHKITKRGQNVTFRCDPISEHNRLYWYRQTLGQGPEFLTYFQNEAQLEKSRLLSDRFSAERPKGSFSTLEIQRTEQGDSAMYLCASSQRQGNPRETQYFGPGTRLLVL.

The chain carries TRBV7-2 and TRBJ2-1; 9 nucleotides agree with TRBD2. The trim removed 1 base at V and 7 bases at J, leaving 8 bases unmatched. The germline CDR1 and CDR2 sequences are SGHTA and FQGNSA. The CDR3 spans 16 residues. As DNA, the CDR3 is TGTGCCAGCAGCTTAGGCCCAGCGGGAGGCATTAATGAGCAGTTCTTC. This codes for CASSLGPAGGINEQFF.

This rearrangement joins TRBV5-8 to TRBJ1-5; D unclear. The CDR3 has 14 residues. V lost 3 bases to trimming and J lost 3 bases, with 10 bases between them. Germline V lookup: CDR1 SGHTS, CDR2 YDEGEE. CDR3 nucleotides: TGTGCCAGCAGCTCCGGAGCCAACAATCAGCCCCAGCATTTT. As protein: CASSSGANNQPQHF. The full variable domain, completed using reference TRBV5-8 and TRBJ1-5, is EAGVTQSPTHLIKTRGQQATLRCSPISGHTSVYWYQQALGLGLQFLLWYDEGEERNRGNFPPRFSGRQFPNYSSELNVNALELEDSALYLCASSSGANNQPQHFGDGTRLSIL.

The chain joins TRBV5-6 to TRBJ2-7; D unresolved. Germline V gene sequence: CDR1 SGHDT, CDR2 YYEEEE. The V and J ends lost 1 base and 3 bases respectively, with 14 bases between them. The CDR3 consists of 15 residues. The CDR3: CASSLYAGSNYEQYF. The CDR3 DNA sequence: TGTGCCAGCAGCTTGTACGCAGGTTCAAACTACGAGCAGTACTTC.

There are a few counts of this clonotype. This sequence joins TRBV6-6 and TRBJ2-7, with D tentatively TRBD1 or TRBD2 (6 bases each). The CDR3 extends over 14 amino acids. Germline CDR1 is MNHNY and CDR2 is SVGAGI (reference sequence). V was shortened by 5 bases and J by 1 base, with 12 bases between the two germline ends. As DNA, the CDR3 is TGTGCCAGCAGTGCGGGACACCTTTCCTACGAGCAGTACTTC. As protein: CASSAGHLSYEQYF.

The CDR3 is CAITRASFEHEQYF. CDR3 sequence (DNA): TGTGCCATCACCCGAGCCAGCTTTGAGCACGAGCAGTACTTC. The rearrangement uses TRBV10-3 and TRBJ2-7; no clear D. Trimming shortened V by 7 bases and J by 5 bases, and 18 bases separated the two germline ends. Germline loops: CDR1 ENHRY, CDR2 SYGVKD. This CDR3 contains 14 residues.

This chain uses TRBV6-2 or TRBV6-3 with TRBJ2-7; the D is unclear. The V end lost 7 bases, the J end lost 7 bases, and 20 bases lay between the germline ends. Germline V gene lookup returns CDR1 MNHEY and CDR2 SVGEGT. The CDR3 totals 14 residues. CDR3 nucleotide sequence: TGTGCCAGCAACCACAAGTTCACCTTACGGGAGCAGTACTTC. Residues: CASNHKFTLREQYF.

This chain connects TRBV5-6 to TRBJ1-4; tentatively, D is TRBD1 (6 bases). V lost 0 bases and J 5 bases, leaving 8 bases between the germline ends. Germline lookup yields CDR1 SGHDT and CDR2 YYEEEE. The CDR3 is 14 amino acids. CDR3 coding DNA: TGTGCCAGCAGCTTGGAGACAGGAAATGAAAAACTGTTTTTT. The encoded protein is CASSLETGNEKLFF.

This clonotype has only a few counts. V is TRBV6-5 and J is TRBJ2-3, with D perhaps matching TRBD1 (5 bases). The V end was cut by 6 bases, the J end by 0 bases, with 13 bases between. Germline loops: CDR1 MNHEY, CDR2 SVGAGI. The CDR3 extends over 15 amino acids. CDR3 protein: CASSADRSSTDTQYF. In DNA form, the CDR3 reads TGTGCCAGCAGCGCCGACAGATCTAGCACAGATACGCAGTATTTT.

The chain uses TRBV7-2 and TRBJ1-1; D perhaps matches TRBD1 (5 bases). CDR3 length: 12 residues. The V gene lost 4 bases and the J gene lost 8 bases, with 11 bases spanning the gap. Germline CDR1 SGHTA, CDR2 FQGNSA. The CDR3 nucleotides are TGTGCCAGCAGCTCCGGGGACCTCGAAGCTTTCTTT. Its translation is CASSSGDLEAFF.

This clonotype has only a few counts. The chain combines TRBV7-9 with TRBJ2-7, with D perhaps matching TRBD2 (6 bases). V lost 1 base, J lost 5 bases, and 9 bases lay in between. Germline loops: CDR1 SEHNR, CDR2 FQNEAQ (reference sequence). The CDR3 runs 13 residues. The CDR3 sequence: CASSLGTINEQYF. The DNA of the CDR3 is TGTGCCAGCAGCTTAGGGACTATCAACGAGCAGTACTTC. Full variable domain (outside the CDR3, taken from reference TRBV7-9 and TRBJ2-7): DTGVSQNPRHKITKRGQNVTFRCDPISEHNRLYWYRQTLGQGPEFLTYFQNEAQLEKSRLLSDRFSAERPKGSFSTLEIQRTEQGDSAMYLCASSLGTINEQYFGPGTRLTVT.

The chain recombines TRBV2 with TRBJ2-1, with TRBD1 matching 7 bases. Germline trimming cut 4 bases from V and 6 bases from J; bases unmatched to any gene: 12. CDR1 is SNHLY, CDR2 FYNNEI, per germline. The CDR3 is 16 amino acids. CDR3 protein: CASSVNRVGGPNEQFF. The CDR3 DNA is TGTGCCAGCAGTGTCAACAGGGTAGGGGGCCCCAATGAGCAGTTCTTC.

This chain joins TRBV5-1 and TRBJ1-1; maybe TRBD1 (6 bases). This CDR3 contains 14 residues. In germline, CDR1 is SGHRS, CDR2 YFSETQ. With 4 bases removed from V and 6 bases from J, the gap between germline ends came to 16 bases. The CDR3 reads CASSPGQNVAEAFF. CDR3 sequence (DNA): TGCGCCAGCAGCCCGGGACAAAATGTCGCTGAAGCTTTCTTT.

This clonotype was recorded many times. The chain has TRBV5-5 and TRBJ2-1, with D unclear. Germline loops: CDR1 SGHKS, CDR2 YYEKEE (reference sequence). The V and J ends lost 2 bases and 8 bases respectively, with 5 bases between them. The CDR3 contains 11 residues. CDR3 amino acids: CASSFKHEQFF. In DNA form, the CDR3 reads TGTGCCAGCAGCTTCAAACATGAGCAGTTCTTC.

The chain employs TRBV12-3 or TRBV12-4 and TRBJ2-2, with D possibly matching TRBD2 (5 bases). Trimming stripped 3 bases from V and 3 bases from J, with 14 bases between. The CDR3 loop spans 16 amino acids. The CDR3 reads CASSFLSSLDTGELFF. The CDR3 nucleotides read TGTGCCAGCAGTTTTTTGTCTAGCTTAGACACCGGGGAGCTGTTTTTT.

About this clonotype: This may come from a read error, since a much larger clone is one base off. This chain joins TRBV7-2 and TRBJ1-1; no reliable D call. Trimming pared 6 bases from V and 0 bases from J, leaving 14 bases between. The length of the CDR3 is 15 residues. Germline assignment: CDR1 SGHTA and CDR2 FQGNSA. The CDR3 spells CASSPPERMNTEAFF. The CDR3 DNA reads TGTGCCAGCAGTCCCCCGGAAAGGATGAACACTGAAGCTTTCTTT.

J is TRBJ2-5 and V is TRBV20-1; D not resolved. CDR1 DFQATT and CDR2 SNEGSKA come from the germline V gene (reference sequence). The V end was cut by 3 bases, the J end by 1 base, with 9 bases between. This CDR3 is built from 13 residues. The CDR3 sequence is CSARLRSQETQYF. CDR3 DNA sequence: TGCAGTGCTAGGTTGCGCAGCCAAGAGACCCAGTACTTC.

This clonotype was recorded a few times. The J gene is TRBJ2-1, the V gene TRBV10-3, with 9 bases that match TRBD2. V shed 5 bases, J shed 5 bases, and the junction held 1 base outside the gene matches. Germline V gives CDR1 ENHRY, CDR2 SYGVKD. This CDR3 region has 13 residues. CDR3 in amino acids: CAISIAGDNEQFF. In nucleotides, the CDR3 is TGTGCCATCAGTATAGCGGGAGACAATGAGCAGTTCTTC.

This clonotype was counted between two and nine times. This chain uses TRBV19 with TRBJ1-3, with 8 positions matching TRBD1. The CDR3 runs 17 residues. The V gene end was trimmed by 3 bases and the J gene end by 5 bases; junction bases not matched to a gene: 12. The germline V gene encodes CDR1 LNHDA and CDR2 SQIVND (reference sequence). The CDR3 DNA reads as TGTGCCAGTAGTATCCGCCAGGGGGCCGCGGCCCGAAACACCATATATTTT. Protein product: CASSIRQGAAARNTIYF.

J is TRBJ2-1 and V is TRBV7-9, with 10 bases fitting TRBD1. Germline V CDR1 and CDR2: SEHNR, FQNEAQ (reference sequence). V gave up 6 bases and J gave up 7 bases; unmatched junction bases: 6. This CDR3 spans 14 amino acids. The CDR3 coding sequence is TGTGCCAGCAGGCCGGGACAGGGGAAGAATGAGCAGTTCTTC. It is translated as CASRPGQGKNEQFF.

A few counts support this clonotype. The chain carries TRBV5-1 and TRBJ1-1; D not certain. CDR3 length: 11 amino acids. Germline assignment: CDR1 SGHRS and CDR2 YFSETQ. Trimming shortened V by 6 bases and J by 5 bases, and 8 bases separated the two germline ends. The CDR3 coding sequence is TGCGCCAGCAAGAAGGAAACTGAAGCTTTCTTT. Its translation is CASKKETEAFF.

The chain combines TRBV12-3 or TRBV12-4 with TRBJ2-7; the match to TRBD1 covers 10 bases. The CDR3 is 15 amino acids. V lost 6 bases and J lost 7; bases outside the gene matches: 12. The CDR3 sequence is CASRPGTGVRGEQYF. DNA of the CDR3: TGTGCCAGCAGACCCGGGACAGGGGTTAGAGGGGAGCAGTACTTC.

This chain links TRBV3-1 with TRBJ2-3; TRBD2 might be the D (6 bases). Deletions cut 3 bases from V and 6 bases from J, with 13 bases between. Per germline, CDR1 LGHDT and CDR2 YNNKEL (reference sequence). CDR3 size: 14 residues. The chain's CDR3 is CASSQVGGSDTQYF. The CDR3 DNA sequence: TGTGCCAGCAGCCAGGTTGGAGGGAGTGATACGCAGTATTTT.

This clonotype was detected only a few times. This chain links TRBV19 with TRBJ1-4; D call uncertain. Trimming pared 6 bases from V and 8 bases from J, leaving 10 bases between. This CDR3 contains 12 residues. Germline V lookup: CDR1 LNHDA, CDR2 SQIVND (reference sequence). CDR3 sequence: CASRSREEKLFF. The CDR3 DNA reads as TGTGCCAGTAGAAGCCGGGAAGAAAAACTGTTTTTT. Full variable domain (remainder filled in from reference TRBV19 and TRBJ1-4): DGGITQSPKYLFRKEGQNVTLSCEQNLNHDAMYWYRQDPGQGLRLIYYSQIVNDFQKGDIAEGYSVSREKKESFPLTVTSAQKNPTAFYLCASRSREEKLFFGSGTQLSVL.

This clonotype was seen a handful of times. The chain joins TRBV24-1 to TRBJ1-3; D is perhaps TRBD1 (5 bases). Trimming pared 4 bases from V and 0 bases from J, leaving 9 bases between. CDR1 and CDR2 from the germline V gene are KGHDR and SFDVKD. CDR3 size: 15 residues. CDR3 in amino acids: CATSDGQSSGNTIYF. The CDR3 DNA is TGTGCCACCAGTGACGGACAAAGCTCTGGAAACACCATATATTTT.

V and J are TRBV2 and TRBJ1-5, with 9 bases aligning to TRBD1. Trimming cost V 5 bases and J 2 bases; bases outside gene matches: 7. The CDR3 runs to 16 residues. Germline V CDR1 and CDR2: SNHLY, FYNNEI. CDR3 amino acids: CASSRPRDRGNQPQHF. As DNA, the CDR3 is TGTGCCAGCAGTAGACCCCGGGACAGGGGCAATCAGCCCCAGCATTTT.